The 26 T cell receptor beta chains below come from one sample, sequenced in a study of blood T cell repertoires in COVID-19. The table came from immunoSEQ multiplex PCR; TCRdb's copy has only in-frame clones and leaves some out. Among about 310,000 clones, almost 90% were seen once, and the ten largest hold around 4.5%. Material: PBMCs or T cells enriched from blood (not recorded which). The receptors derive from a woman in her late teens or twenties with acute COVID-19.

The rearrangement links TRBV2 to TRBJ2-5; D is possibly TRBD2 (7 bases). Germline V gives CDR1 SNHLY, CDR2 FYNNEI. The CDR3 runs to 14 residues. The germline V and J ends were trimmed by 8 bases and 3 bases, with 16 bases remaining between them. The CDR3 region is CASVRWEGEETQYF. The CDR3 region has the DNA TGTGCCAGCGTTAGGTGGGAGGGGGAAGAGACCCAGTACTTC. Full variable domain (missing parts from reference TRBV2 and TRBJ2-5): EPEVTQTPSHQVTQMGQEVILRCVPISNHLYFYWYRQILGQKVEFLVSFYNNEISEKSEIFDDQFSVERPDGSNFTLKIRSTKLEDSAMYFCASVRWEGEETQYFGPGTRLLVL.

The chain employs TRBV7-3 and TRBJ2-2; a weak D match, TRBD1 (6 bases). V dropped 5 bases and J dropped 5 bases, with 9 bases sitting between them. CDR1 is SGHTA and CDR2 is FQGTGA in the germline V gene. This CDR3 spans 13 amino acids. For the CDR3, the DNA is TGTGCCAGCAGCGGCACAGGGACCGGGGAGCTGTTTTTT. Its protein product is CASSGTGTGELFF.

The rearrangement uses TRBV19 and TRBJ1-2, with D tentatively TRBD1 (5 bases). V lost 3 bases to trimming and J lost 5 bases, with 13 bases between them. The CDR3 is 14 residues long. CDR1 is LNHDA and CDR2 is SQIVND in the germline V gene (reference sequence). CDR3 DNA: TGTGCCAGTAGTATCGGGCGGGGGTTATATGGCTACACCTTC. Translating gives CASSIGRGLYGYTF.

Notes on this clone: Other DNA sequences in the same sample also yield this CDR3. This chain joins TRBV18 and TRBJ1-6, with 9 bases that match TRBD1. CDR3 size: 15 residues. Germline trimming cut 0 bases from V and 6 bases from J; bases unmatched to any gene: 0. CDR1 and CDR2 from the germline V gene are KGHSH and LQKENI. The CDR3: CASSPPGQGNSPLHF. In nucleotides, the CDR3 is TGTGCCAGCTCACCACCGGGACAGGGTAATTCACCCCTCCACTTT.

The chain couples TRBV14 to TRBJ1-2; the D is unclear. Trimming removed 0 bases at V and 4 bases at J, with 6 bases between. The length of the CDR3 is 13 residues. Germline V lookup: CDR1 SGHDN, CDR2 FVKESK. DNA of the CDR3: TGTGCCAGCAGCCAAGATGGCAGCTATGGCTACACCTTC. This sequence encodes CASSQDGSYGYTF.

The CDR3 coding sequence is TGTGCCAGCAGCGCGAGACAGACCTCCTATAATTCACCCCTCCACTTT. This sequence encodes CASSARQTSYNSPLHF. The chain recombines TRBV9 with TRBJ1-6, with a weak D call TRBD1 (5 bases). V gave up 3 bases and J gave up 0 bases, with 10 bases separating them. This CDR3 region has 16 residues. CDR1 and CDR2 (germline): SGDLS, YYNGEE.

The chain has TRBV28 and TRBJ1-2; D may be TRBD1 (6 bases). Germline values: CDR1 MDHEN, CDR2 SYDVKM. This CDR3 is built from 13 residues. The V and J ends lost 6 bases and 4 bases respectively, with 12 bases between them. CDR3 in amino acids: CASRDDRIYGYTF. CDR3 in DNA: TGTGCCAGCAGAGACGACAGGATCTATGGCTACACCTTC.

The chain combines TRBV5-3 with TRBJ1-1; D ambiguous. TRBV5-3 belongs to the ORF category, with a function that is uncertain. The CDR3 totals 9 residues. V was trimmed by 10 bases and J by 2 bases, leaving 3 bases between them. CDR3 bases: TGTGCCCGTAACACTGAAGCTTTCTTT. The encoded protein is CARNTEAFF.

V and J are TRBV27 and TRBJ1-5, with TRBD1 matching over 9 bases. This CDR3 comprises 15 residues. With V trimmed by 2 bases and J by 4 bases, 3 bases remained unmatched. CDR1 is MNHEY and CDR2 is SMNVEV in the germline V gene (reference sequence). CDR3 loop: CASSLLGTGNQPQHF. As DNA, the CDR3 is TGTGCCAGCAGTTTACTCGGGACAGGGAATCAGCCCCAGCATTTT.

The V gene is TRBV27, the J gene TRBJ1-6, with D unresolved. The V end lost 3 bases, the J end lost 0 bases, and 6 bases lay between the germline ends. The CDR3 is 15 residues long. Germline values: CDR1 MNHEY, CDR2 SMNVEV (reference sequence). In DNA form, the CDR3 reads TGTGCCAGCAGTTTGAGGAGCTCCTATAATTCACCCCTCCACTTT. Amino acids: CASSLRSSYNSPLHF.

The V gene is TRBV15, the J gene TRBJ1-4, with D unresolved. V gave up 0 bases and J gave up 7 bases, with 12 bases separating them. From germline, CDR1 is LNHNV and CDR2 YYDKDF (reference sequence). The CDR3 covers 15 residues. The CDR3 protein is CATSRDTYGSEKLFF. CDR3 nucleotides: TGTGCCACCAGCAGAGACACCTACGGGAGTGAAAAACTGTTTTTT.

This chain uses TRBV6-6 with TRBJ2-5; D is unresolved. Trimming took off 4 bases at V and 6 bases at J, with 6 bases between the two ends. This CDR3 has 11 residues. Germline-derived CDR1 and CDR2 are MNHNY and SVGAGI (reference sequence). The CDR3 coding sequence is TGTGCCAGCAGTTTGAAGCAGACCCAGTACTTC. Its translation: CASSLKQTQYF.

On this clone itself: The identical CDR3 is also encoded by other nucleotide sequences in the sample. CDR3 sequence: CASSLGLAGSYEQYF. The CDR3 coding sequence is TGTGCCAGCAGCCTGGGACTAGCGGGATCATACGAGCAGTACTTC. The gene calls are TRBV27 and TRBJ2-7, with 13 bases lining up with TRBD2. CDR3 size: 15 residues. In germline, CDR1 is MNHEY, CDR2 SMNVEV (reference sequence). The junction had 6 bases not matched to a gene; V was cut back by 6 bases and J by 4 bases.

This chain connects TRBV7-9 to TRBJ1-1; D gene ambiguous. The germline V and J ends were trimmed by 2 bases and 6 bases, with 10 bases remaining between them. The CDR3 runs 13 residues. Germline V gives CDR1 SEHNR, CDR2 FQNEAQ (reference sequence). DNA for the CDR3: TGTGCCAGCAGCTTATATGGGCAGGCTGAAGCTTTCTTT. This codes for CASSLYGQAEAFF. The variable domain in full, completed from reference TRBV7-9 and TRBJ1-1, reads DTGVSQNPRHKITKRGQNVTFRCDPISEHNRLYWYRQTLGQGPEFLTYFQNEAQLEKSRLLSDRFSAERPKGSFSTLEIQRTEQGDSAMYLCASSLYGQAEAFFGQGTRLTVV.

The chain uses TRBV10-3 and TRBJ2-1; TRBD2 agrees at 12 bases. There are 13 residues in the CDR3. V lost 11 bases to trimming and J lost 8 bases; unmatched junction nucleotides: 7. The germline gives CDR1 ENHRY, CDR2 SYGVKD. The CDR3 reads CASGLAGSDEQFF. The CDR3 DNA follows: TGTGCCTCGGGACTAGCGGGTTCCGATGAGCAGTTCTTC.

A word on this clone: The sample carries other DNA sequences with the same CDR3. The chain employs TRBV9 and TRBJ2-3; 9 bases are a match to TRBD2. The ends lost 4 bases at V and 1 base at J; junction bases unmatched: 4. The CDR3 consists of 15 residues. The germline gives CDR1 SGDLS, CDR2 YYNGEE. CDR3 nucleotide sequence: TGTGCCAGCAGCCCCAGGACTAGCGGCACAGATACGCAGTATTTT. It encodes CASSPRTSGTDTQYF.

The genes are TRBV19 and TRBJ1-2; TRBD1 agrees at 9 bases. CDR3 length: 14 residues. With V trimmed by 5 bases and J by 4 bases, 5 bases remained unmatched. CDR1 LNHDA and CDR2 SQIVND come from the germline V gene (reference sequence). The CDR3 region is CASSSTGGGYGYTF. For the CDR3, the DNA is TGTGCCAGTAGTTCGACAGGGGGGGGCTATGGCTACACCTTC.

The CDR3 sequence: CASRAVGVLNEQFF. Written as DNA, the CDR3 is TGTGCCAGCAGAGCGGTGGGAGTACTAAATGAGCAGTTCTTC. The chain combines TRBV3-1 (or the pseudogene TRBV3-2) with TRBJ2-1; TRBD2 is a possible D gene (5 bases). Trimming left V 6 bases short and J 7 bases short, with 16 bases between. This CDR3 contains 14 residues. Per germline, CDR1 LGHDT and CDR2 YNNKEL (reference sequence).

This sequence joins TRBV11-2 and TRBJ2-7; 8 bases align to TRBD1. Losses at the gene ends were 5 bases for V and 7 bases for J; bases not matched to a gene: 4. The CDR3 consists of 12 residues. Germline values: CDR1 SGHAT, CDR2 FQNNGV. CDR3 residues: CASSTYRGEQYF. CDR3 DNA sequence: TGTGCCAGCAGCACCTACAGGGGGGAGCAGTACTTC.

This chain joins TRBV4-1 and TRBJ1-4; D possibly corresponds to TRBD1 (6 bases). Trimming shortened V by 0 bases and J by 2 bases, and 10 bases separated the two germline ends. The germline CDR1 and CDR2 sequences are MGHRA and YSYEKL. There are 16 residues in the CDR3. CDR3 sequence reads: CASSQDQTGTNEKLFF. CDR3 nucleotides: TGCGCCAGCAGCCAAGATCAGACAGGCACTAATGAAAAACTGTTTTTT.

The chain combines TRBV19 with TRBJ2-7; D might be TRBD1 (6 bases). The V gene's germline CDR1 is LNHDA and CDR2 SQIVND (reference sequence). The V end was cut by 6 bases, the J end by 4 bases, with 16 bases between. The CDR3 is made up of 14 amino acids. The CDR3 DNA sequence: TGTGCCAGTAGAGCAACAGGGACCGGATACGAGCAGTACTTC. This codes for CASRATGTGYEQYF.

The V and J genes are TRBV5-1 and TRBJ2-2, with D hard to call. The ends were cut back, 7 bases at V and 7 bases at J, with 8 bases in the middle. Germline CDR1 and CDR2: SGHRS and YFSETQ. CDR3 length: 11 amino acids. The CDR3 region has the DNA TGCGCCAGCGGCTCAGGCGGGGAGCTGTTTTTT. Its protein product is CASGSGGELFF.

The CDR3 nucleotides are TGCGCCAGCAGCTTCAGGGGGATAGGAGCTTTCTTT. It specifies CASSFRGIGAFF. This chain connects TRBV5-1 to TRBJ1-1; TRBD1 matches 7 bases. This CDR3 comprises 12 residues. In germline, CDR1 is SGHRS, CDR2 YFSETQ. V was pared by 2 bases and J by 10 bases, with 5 bases of the junction left unmatched. The full variable domain, with the rest looked up from reference TRBV5-1 and TRBJ1-1, is KAGVTQTPRYLIKTRGQQVTLSCSPISGHRSVSWYQQTPGQGLQFLFEYFSETQRNKGNFPGRFSGRQFSNSRSEMNVSTLELGDSALYLCASSFRGIGAFFGQGTRLTVV.

The V gene is TRBV6-6, the J gene TRBJ1-4; D gene unclear. The CDR3 has 11 residues. Germline CDR1 and CDR2: MNHNY and SVGAGI (reference sequence). Trimming shortened V by 4 bases and J by 6 bases, and 3 bases separated the two germline ends. This CDR3 reads CASSFDEKLFF. In DNA form, the CDR3 reads TGTGCCAGCAGTTTCGATGAAAAACTGTTTTTT.

The chain combines TRBV29-1 with TRBJ1-1; D is perhaps TRBD1 (6 bases). The CDR3 consists of 14 residues. Trimming removed 7 bases from V and 0 bases from J, with 15 bases in between. Germline CDR1 SQVTM, CDR2 ANQGSEA. As DNA, the CDR3 is TGCAGCGCAAATGGGGGGGGCTTGAACACTGAAGCTTTCTTT. Amino acid sequence: CSANGGGLNTEAFF.

This clone appeared a single time. The chain combines TRBV7-2 with TRBJ2-6; D call uncertain. Germline assignment: CDR1 SGHTA and CDR2 FQGNSA. V was cut by 4 bases and J by 0 bases, with 4 bases left in between. The CDR3 spans 14 residues. CDR3 sequence (DNA): TGTGCCAGCAGCTCTTTCTCTGGGGCCAACGTCCTGACTTTC. The encoded protein is CASSSFSGANVLTF. Based on the CDR3 plus reference TRBV7-2 and TRBJ2-6, the full variable domain is GAGVSQSPSNKVTEKGKDVELRCDPISGHTALYWYRQSLGQGLEFLIYFQGNSAPDKSGLPSDRFSAERTGGSVSTLTIQRTQQEDSAVYLCASSSFSGANVLTFGAGSRLTVL.